This T cell receptor beta chain was profiled in a study of blood T cells in healthy people across ages. V lost 7 bases to trimming and J lost 2 bases, with 11 bases between them. CDR3 size: 13 residues. Germline values: CDR1 MNHEY, CDR2 SVGEGT. PCR was performed a second time for 7 to 11 cycles using a sample-barcoded 5' primer and a J-beta primer mix. TCRdb fed the 5' RACE reads into MiXCR, producing one record per CDR3 protein. The sample holds 550,000 to 600,000 distinct CDR3 sequences, roughly 28% seen once. In regard to this clonotype: Its antigen remains unidentified.

General study findings and limits: Naive and antigen-experienced cells were not separated, limiting conclusive comparison. The donors' CMV status was not determined, possibly confounding changes in expanded clonotypes.

This TCR was sampled from a woman aged 70-85 years in good health. The sequenced sample consisted of blood. The rearrangement links TRBV6-2 or TRBV6-3 to TRBJ1-2; tentative D call: TRBD1 (5 bases). DNA of the CDR3: TGTGCCAGCAAAATTGGGGACAACTATGGCTACACCTTC. Its translation is CASKIGDNYGYTF.